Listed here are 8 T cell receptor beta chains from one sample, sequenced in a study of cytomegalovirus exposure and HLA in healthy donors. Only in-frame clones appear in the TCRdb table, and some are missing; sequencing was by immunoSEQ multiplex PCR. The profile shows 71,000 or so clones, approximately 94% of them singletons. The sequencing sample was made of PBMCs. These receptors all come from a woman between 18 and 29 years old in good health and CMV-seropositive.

DNA of the CDR3: TGTGCCAGCAGTTTGATAGGGGTGGACACCGGGGAGCTGTTTTTT. Its translation is CASSLIGVDTGELFF. The chain is built from TRBV27 and TRBJ2-2, with D perhaps matching TRBD1 (5 bases). The germline V and J ends were trimmed by 3 bases and 3 bases, with 11 bases remaining between them. Germline assignment: CDR1 MNHEY and CDR2 SMNVEV (reference sequence). The CDR3 loop spans 15 amino acids.

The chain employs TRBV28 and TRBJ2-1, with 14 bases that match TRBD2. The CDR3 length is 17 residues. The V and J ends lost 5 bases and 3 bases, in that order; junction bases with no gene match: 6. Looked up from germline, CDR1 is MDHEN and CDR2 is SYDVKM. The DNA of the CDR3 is TGTGCCAGCAGTATCGGGACTAGCGGGAGATACTACAATGAGCAGTTCTTC. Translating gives CASSIGTSGRYYNEQFF.

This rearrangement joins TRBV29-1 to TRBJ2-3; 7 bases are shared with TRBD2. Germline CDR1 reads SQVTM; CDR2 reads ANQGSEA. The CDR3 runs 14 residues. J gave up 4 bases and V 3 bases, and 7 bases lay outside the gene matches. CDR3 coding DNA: TGCAGCGTTGACGCGGGAGTCGCCTCAGATACGCAGTATTTT. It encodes CSVDAGVASDTQYF.

The CDR3 bases are TGTGCCAGCAGTCGAGACACGAACTATGGCTACACCTTC. Translating it yields CASSRDTNYGYTF. This chain links TRBV11-3 with TRBJ1-2, with D uncertain. Trimming shortened V by 6 bases and J by 2 bases, and 10 bases separated the two germline ends. CDR3 size: 13 residues. Germline-derived CDR1 and CDR2 are SGHNT and YENEEA. Based on the CDR3 plus reference TRBV11-3 and TRBJ1-2, the full variable domain is EAGVVQSPRYKIIEKKQPVAFWCNPISGHNTLYWYLQNLGQGPELLIRYENEEAVDDSQLPKDRFSAERLKGVDSTLKIQPAELGDSAVYLCASSRDTNYGYTFGSGTRLTVV.

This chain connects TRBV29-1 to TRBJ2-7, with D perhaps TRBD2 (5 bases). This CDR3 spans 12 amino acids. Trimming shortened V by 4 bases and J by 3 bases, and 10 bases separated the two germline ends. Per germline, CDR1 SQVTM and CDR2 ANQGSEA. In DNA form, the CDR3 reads TGCAGCGTTGGGCGAGCGGACTACGAGCAGTACTTC. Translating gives CSVGRADYEQYF.

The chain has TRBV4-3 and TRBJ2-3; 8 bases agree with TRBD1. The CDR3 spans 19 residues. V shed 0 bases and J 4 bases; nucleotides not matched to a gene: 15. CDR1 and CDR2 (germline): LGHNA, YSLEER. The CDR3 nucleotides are TGCGCCAGCAGCCAAGAGGATGTGGACAGGGACCGGACCCCAGATACGCAGTATTTT. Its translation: CASSQEDVDRDRTPDTQYF.

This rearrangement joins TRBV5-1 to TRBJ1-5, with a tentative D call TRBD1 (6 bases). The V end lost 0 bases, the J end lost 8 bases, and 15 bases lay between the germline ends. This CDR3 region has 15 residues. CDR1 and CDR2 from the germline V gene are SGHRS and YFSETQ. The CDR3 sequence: CASSLGVQGNEPQHF. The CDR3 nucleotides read TGCGCCAGCAGCTTGGGGGTACAGGGTAATGAGCCCCAGCATTTT.

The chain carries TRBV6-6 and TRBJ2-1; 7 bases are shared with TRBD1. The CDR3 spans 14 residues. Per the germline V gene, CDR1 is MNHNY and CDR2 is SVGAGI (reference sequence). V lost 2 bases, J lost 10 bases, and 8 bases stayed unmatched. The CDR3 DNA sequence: TGTGCCAGCAGTTACCCACAGGGGATTTGGGAGCAGTTCTTC. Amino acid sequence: CASSYPQGIWEQFF.